These 18 T cell receptor beta chains share one sample of origin, sequenced in a study of response to subunit inactivated influenza vaccine. From the RT-PCR reads, TCRdb called clonotypes with MiXCR, one entry per CDR3 protein. Found here are around 580,000 distinct CDR3 sequences, 13% to 15% of them singletons; the top ten hold roughly 10%. Here the sequenced sample was PBMCs from blood, taken about 13 days after vaccination. These receptors were taken from a man over 45 who received an inactivated influenza vaccine.

The sample holds many counts of this clonotype. This chain joins TRBV7-2 and TRBJ2-1, with 8 bases lining up with TRBD1. The length of the CDR3 is 15 residues. Germline assignment: CDR1 SGHTA and CDR2 FQGNSA. V shed 4 bases, J shed 6 bases, and the junction held 8 bases outside the gene matches. The CDR3 sequence: CASSYRTGWVNEQFF. The CDR3 DNA reads as TGTGCCAGCAGCTATAGGACAGGGTGGGTCAATGAGCAGTTCTTC.

This clonotype was detected a few times. V usage is TRBV20-1 and J usage is TRBJ1-1, with D possibly TRBD1 on 5 matching bases. Germline V gives CDR1 DFQATT, CDR2 SNEGSKA (reference sequence). V lost 5 bases to trimming and J lost 0 bases, with 7 bases between them. The CDR3 is 12 amino acids. In DNA form, the CDR3 reads TGCAGTGCTGGGGCCATGAACACTGAAGCTTTCTTT. Translation: CSAGAMNTEAFF.

This clonotype was counted only a few times. The gene calls are TRBV20-1 and TRBJ1-3, with TRBD1 as a possible D gene (6 bases). This CDR3 is built from 15 residues. Germline V gene lookup returns CDR1 DFQATT and CDR2 SNEGSKA (reference sequence). V gave up 6 bases and J gave up 2 bases, with 17 bases separating them. The CDR3 spells CSAQKTRTAGNTIYF. In DNA form, the CDR3 reads TGCAGTGCACAAAAAACTCGGACAGCTGGAAACACCATATATTTT.

This chain uses TRBV6-2 or TRBV6-3 with TRBJ2-7; D is unresolved. Germline V gives CDR1 MNHEY, CDR2 SVGEGT. V was trimmed by 3 bases and J by 2 bases, leaving 5 bases between them. The CDR3 totals 12 residues. The CDR3, as DNA: TGTGCCAGCAGTTATCCGGCCTACGAGCAGTACTTC. Protein product: CASSYPAYEQYF.

The sample holds a few counts of this clonotype. The rearrangement joins TRBV6-6 to TRBJ1-5; D ambiguous. V was trimmed by 8 bases and J by 4 bases, leaving 9 bases between them. This CDR3 is built from 12 residues. Germline V lookup: CDR1 MNHNY, CDR2 SVGAGI (reference sequence). The CDR3 sequence is CASRQENQPQHF. The CDR3 nucleotides read TGTGCCAGCCGACAAGAAAATCAGCCCCAGCATTTT.

V gene TRBV5-1 combines with J gene TRBJ2-7; D remains ambiguous. The germline V gene has CDR1 SGHRS and CDR2 YFSETQ. Trimming removed 0 bases from V and 5 bases from J, with 9 bases in between. The length of the CDR3 is 13 residues. The CDR3 region has the DNA TGCGCCAGCAGCTTGGCTCCAGCGAACGAGCAGTACTTC. The encoded protein is CASSLAPANEQYF.

The chain couples TRBV24-1 to TRBJ2-1, with 8 bases fitting TRBD1. The germline V gene has CDR1 KGHDR and CDR2 SFDVKD. This CDR3 spans 16 amino acids. Trimming removed 0 bases from V and 2 bases from J; junction bases left unmatched: 2. CDR3 coding DNA: TGTGCCACCAGTGATTTGCCCAGGGGGCCCTACAATGAGCAGTTCTTC. This codes for CATSDLPRGPYNEQFF.

V gene TRBV11-2 combines with J gene TRBJ2-7; perhaps TRBD1 as D (6 bases). CDR3 length: 14 amino acids. Germline CDR1 reads SGHAT; CDR2 reads FQNNGV. V was shortened by 6 bases and J by 6 bases, with 18 bases between the two germline ends. The CDR3 is CASSSTRGSGEQYF. CDR3 sequence (DNA): TGTGCCAGCAGTTCAACCAGGGGTTCAGGCGAGCAGTACTTC. The full variable domain, with the rest looked up from reference TRBV11-2 and TRBJ2-7, is EAGVAQSPRYKIIEKRQSVAFWCNPISGHATLYWYQQILGQGPKLLIQFQNNGVVDDSQLPKDRFSAERLKGVDSTLKIQPAKLEDSAVYLCASSSTRGSGEQYFGPGTRLTVT.

This rearrangement joins TRBV29-1 to TRBJ2-1; possibly TRBD1 for D (5 bases). The CDR3 sequence is 15 residues long. The ends were cut back, 4 bases at V and 0 bases at J, with 13 bases in the middle. CDR1 and CDR2 (germline): SQVTM, ANQGSEA. CDR3 nucleotide sequence: TGCAGCGTTGTTCAGGGATCCCCCTCCTACAATGAGCAGTTCTTC. Translation: CSVVQGSPSYNEQFF.

This clonotype has only a few counts. The J gene is TRBJ2-7, the V gene TRBV10-3; 11 bases are a match to TRBD2. V was pared by 6 bases and J by 2 bases, with 3 bases of the junction left unmatched. In germline, CDR1 is ENHRY, CDR2 SYGVKD. The CDR3 contains 14 residues. CDR3 protein: CAISLAGGPYEQYF. Here the CDR3 DNA reads TGTGCCATCAGCCTAGCGGGGGGCCCCTACGAGCAGTACTTC.

This chain connects TRBV6-2 or TRBV6-3 to TRBJ2-1; D unclear. Germline CDR1 reads MNHEY; CDR2 reads SVGEGT. V lost 0 bases, J lost 3 bases, and 12 bases lay in between. The CDR3 loop spans 16 amino acids. CDR3 DNA: TGTGCCAGCAGTTACTCGATGGGTGGTCTCTACAATGAGCAGTTCTTC. It specifies CASSYSMGGLYNEQFF.

The V call is TRBV18, the J call TRBJ1-6; unclear D gene. Trimming stripped 2 bases from V and 7 bases from J, with 6 bases between. The CDR3 contains 13 residues. Germline lookup yields CDR1 KGHSH and CDR2 LQKENI. CDR3 protein: CASSPIGNSPLHF. As DNA, the CDR3 is TGTGCCAGCTCACCAATCGGAAATTCACCCCTCCACTTT.

The chain is built from TRBV12-3 or TRBV12-4 and TRBJ2-7; weak D call: TRBD2 (5 bases). CDR3 length: 12 residues. V was trimmed by 7 bases and J by 7 bases, leaving 14 bases between them. CDR3 nucleotide sequence: TGTGCCAGCACCTTGGGAGTAGCTGAGCAGTACTTC. Amino acid sequence: CASTLGVAEQYF.

This clonotype was recorded a few times. V usage is TRBV29-1 and J usage is TRBJ1-4; D is perhaps TRBD1 (6 bases). V shed 5 bases and J shed 11 bases, with 18 bases lying between them. The germline V gene encodes CDR1 SQVTM and CDR2 ANQGSEA. The CDR3 length is 13 residues. The CDR3 DNA reads TGCAGCGTTACAGGGACCGGGGGGGAGAAACTGTTTTTT. Protein product: CSVTGTGGEKLFF.

This clonotype occurred a few times. The chain combines TRBV5-1 with TRBJ1-1; D is possibly TRBD1 (5 bases). V was trimmed by 5 bases and J by 1 base, leaving 12 bases between them. CDR3 length equals 14 residues. From germline, CDR1 is SGHRS and CDR2 YFSETQ. The CDR3 region is CASRGTDSNTEAFF. The CDR3 DNA reads TGCGCCAGCAGGGGGACGGACTCGAACACTGAAGCTTTCTTT.

This clonotype was seen a few times. The CDR3: CSARDSTGASSYNEQFF. CDR3 DNA sequence: TGCAGTGCTAGAGATTCGACAGGGGCTAGCTCCTACAATGAGCAGTTCTTC. The chain combines TRBV20-1 with TRBJ2-1, with 8 bases fitting TRBD1. The CDR3 extends over 17 amino acids. V shed 0 bases, J shed 0 bases, and the junction held 7 bases outside the gene matches. Germline lookup yields CDR1 DFQATT and CDR2 SNEGSKA (reference sequence).

This clonotype has more than one count but fewer than ten. This sequence joins TRBV18 and TRBJ2-2; no clear D. Germline CDR1 reads KGHSH; CDR2 reads LQKENI. The CDR3 consists of 18 residues. V gave up 3 bases and J gave up 1 base, with 18 bases separating them. CDR3 sequence (DNA): TGTGCCAGCTCACCCAGAGTCCCGAGTCAGATGAACACCGGGGAGCTGTTTTTT. It translates to CASSPRVPSQMNTGELFF.

The chain recombines TRBV12-3 or TRBV12-4 with TRBJ1-4; 9 nucleotides line up with TRBD1. This CDR3 has 17 amino acids. V shed 5 bases and J 8 bases; nucleotides not matched to a gene: 15. The CDR3 nucleotides are TGTGCCAGCAGTAAGTCCCGGGACAGGGTCTGGCTAGAAAAACTGTTTTTT. It specifies CASSKSRDRVWLEKLFF.